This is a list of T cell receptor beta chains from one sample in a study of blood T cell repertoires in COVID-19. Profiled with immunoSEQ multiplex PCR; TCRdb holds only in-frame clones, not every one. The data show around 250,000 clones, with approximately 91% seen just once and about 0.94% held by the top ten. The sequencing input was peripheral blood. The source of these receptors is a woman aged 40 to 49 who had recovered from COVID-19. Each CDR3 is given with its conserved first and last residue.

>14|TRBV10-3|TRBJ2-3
CAINPGQDTDTQYF
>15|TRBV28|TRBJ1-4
CASSPDTATNEKLFF
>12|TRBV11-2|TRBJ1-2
CASSFSPRGYTF
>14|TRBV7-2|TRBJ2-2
CASSLTYDTGELFF
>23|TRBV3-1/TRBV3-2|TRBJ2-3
CASSQDPPLRLAGGKSSTDTQYF
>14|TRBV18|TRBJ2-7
CASSPPASSYEQYF
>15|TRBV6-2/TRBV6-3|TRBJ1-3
CASSGYAGNGNTIYF
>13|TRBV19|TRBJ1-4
CASESATNEKLFF
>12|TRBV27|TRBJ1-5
CASSLATGPQHF
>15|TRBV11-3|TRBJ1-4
CASSLLGTGDEKLFF
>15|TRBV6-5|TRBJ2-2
CASSYGLAVDGELFF
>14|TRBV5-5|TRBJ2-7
CASSPGGASYEQYF
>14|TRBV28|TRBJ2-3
CASSIAERTDTQYF
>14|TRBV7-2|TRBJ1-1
CASSLSGSSTEAFF
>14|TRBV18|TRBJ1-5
CASSPLSVSQPQHF
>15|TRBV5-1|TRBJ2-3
CASSLASSGRDTQYF
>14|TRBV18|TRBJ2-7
CASSPRGQGGEQYF
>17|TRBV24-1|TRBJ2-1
CATSGLVSGRAYNEQFF
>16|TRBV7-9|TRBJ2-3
CASSRDRSTSTDTQYF
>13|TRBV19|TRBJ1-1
CASSDRVVTEAFF
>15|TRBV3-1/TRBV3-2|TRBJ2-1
CASSIGLAGSNEQFF
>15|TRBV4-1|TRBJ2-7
CASSHPGQALREQYF
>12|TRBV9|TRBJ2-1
CASTLMRDEQFF
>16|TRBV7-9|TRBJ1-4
CASSAAGQGTNEKLFF
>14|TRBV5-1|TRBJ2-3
CASSLGTSGDTQYF
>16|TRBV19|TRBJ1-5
CASSGPQGAFGQPQHF
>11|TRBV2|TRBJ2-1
CASSEYNEQFF
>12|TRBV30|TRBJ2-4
CAWSPVRGGQYF
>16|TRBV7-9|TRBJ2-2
CASSTWTGEDTGELFF
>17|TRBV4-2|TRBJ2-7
CASSPTQIQGWIGEQYF
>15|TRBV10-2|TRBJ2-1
CASSRGLAGQNEQFF
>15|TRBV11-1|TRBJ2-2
CASSPQDRVSGELFF
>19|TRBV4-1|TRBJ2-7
CASSVRPGTGRGLSYEQYF
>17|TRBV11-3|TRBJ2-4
CASSLAGRELAKNIQYF
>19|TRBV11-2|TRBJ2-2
CASSLGSLGLAEGTGELFF
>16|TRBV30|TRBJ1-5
CAWSVKGQGDRQPQHF
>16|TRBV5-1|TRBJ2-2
CASSFMAETNTGELFF
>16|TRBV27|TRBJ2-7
CASRDSAGRPLSEQYF
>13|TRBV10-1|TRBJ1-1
CASSGQGATEAFF
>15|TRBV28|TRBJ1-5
CASGTGLQGNQPQHF
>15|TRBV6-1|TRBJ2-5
CASSDGAGGPETQYF
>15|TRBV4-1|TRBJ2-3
CASSLTTSGSDTQYF
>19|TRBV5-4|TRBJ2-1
CASSLTATSGRAPYNEQFF
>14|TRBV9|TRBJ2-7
CASSPQPERDQQYF
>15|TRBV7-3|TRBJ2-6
CASSTDSSGANVLTF
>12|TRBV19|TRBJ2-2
CASSTQARELFF
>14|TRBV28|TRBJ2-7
CASSFRGRPYEQYF
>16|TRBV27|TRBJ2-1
CASSDPTSGAYNEQFF
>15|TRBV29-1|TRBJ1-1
CSVEDRQPGGTEAFF
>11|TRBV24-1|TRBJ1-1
CATSEGAGTFF
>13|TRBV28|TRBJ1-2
CASSSGTGDGYTF
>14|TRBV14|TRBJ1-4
CASSQGSPPWKLFF
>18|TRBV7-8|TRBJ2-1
CASSLKWFRGGPSYEQFF